One sample yielded the 32 T cell receptor beta chains listed below, sequenced in a study of T cells in Graves' hyperthyroidism and ophthalmopathy. Amplified TCR beta CDR3 regions derived from RNA transcripts. With the HTBI primer set, the TCR CDR3 went through a first round of RT-PCR. TCRdb re-analysed the multiplex PCR reads in MiXCR, keeping a single row per CDR3 protein. The repertoire consists of about 130,000 distinct CDR3 sequences, with approximately 20% occurring once and the leading ten covering more than 60%. Sequencing used blood. The receptors here all came from a woman between 50 and 59 years old with Graves' hyperthyroidism that later progressed to Graves' ophthalmopathy.

This clonotype is a singleton in its sample. This chain uses TRBV20-1 with TRBJ1-1; D is perhaps TRBD1 (6 bases). This CDR3 spans 13 amino acids. Trimming pared 0 bases from V and 4 bases from J, leaving 9 bases between. The germline CDR1 and CDR2 sequences are DFQATT and SNEGSKA (reference sequence). DNA for the CDR3: TGCAGTGCTAGAGAGGGGGCCGGCACTGAAGCTTTCTTT. This codes for CSAREGAGTEAFF.

This clonotype was seen ten or more times. The V and J genes are TRBV30 and TRBJ2-7; maybe TRBD1 (5 bases). The V gene's germline CDR1 is GTSNPN and CDR2 SVGIG (reference sequence). The CDR3 covers 12 residues. V lost 4 bases, J lost 2 bases, and 9 bases lay in between. This CDR3 is CAWNRPTYEQYF. The CDR3, as DNA: TGTGCCTGGAACAGGCCCACCTACGAGCAGTACTTC.

This clonotype was observed at least ten times. The chain combines TRBV12-3 or TRBV12-4 with TRBJ2-2, with 10 bases fitting TRBD2. The CDR3 sequence is 18 residues long. After removal of 6 bases from V and 7 bases from J, the junction contained 17 bases not matched to a gene. The CDR3 coding sequence is TGTGCCAGCAGCCCCCCAACTAGCGGGGTAGGCAGAGGCGGGGAGCTGTTTTTT. It encodes CASSPPTSGVGRGGELFF.

This clonotype was recorded at least ten times. The gene calls are TRBV29-1 and TRBJ2-7; 8 bases map to TRBD2. CDR3 length equals 14 residues. Germline V gives CDR1 SQVTM, CDR2 ANQGSEA. After removal of 6 bases from V and 0 bases from J, the junction contained 7 bases not matched to a gene. The CDR3 coding sequence is TGCAGCGTATTTAGCGGGGAGAGCTCCTACGAGCAGTACTTC. Translating gives CSVFSGESSYEQYF.

The CDR3, as DNA: TGTGCCAGCAGCGCCGGTGGGGACTCGTACTACGAGCAGTACTTC. Its protein product is CASSAGGDSYYEQYF. The V gene is TRBV9, the J gene TRBJ2-7; D is possibly TRBD2 (6 bases). V shed 3 bases and J shed 3 bases, with 16 bases lying between them. CDR1 is SGDLS and CDR2 is YYNGEE in the germline V gene. The CDR3 consists of 15 residues.

A remark on this clonotype: A much larger clone lies one base from this, so it may be a read error. This sequence joins TRBV27 and TRBJ2-7, with D possibly matching TRBD2 (5 bases). This CDR3 contains 11 residues. The germline gives CDR1 MNHEY, CDR2 SMNVEV (reference sequence). CDR3 sequence: CAGSGRYEQYF. The DNA for the CDR3 is TGTGCTGGCAGCGGCCGGTACGAGCAGTACTTC.

This clonotype was seen once. The junction departs from the called germline gene at one end, perhaps through a read error. This rearrangement joins TRBV20-1 to TRBJ2-2; perhaps TRBD2 as D (5 bases). Germline V gene data show CDR1 as DFQATT and CDR2 as SNEGSKA (reference sequence). The CDR3 contains 16 residues. The CDR3 sequence is CNARASSGANTGELFF. The CDR3 DNA reads TGCAATGCTAGAGCTTCTTCCGGGGCGAACACCGGGGAGCTGTTTTTT.

This clonotype was detected many times. The chain employs TRBV6-5 and TRBJ1-5; TRBD1 agrees at 8 bases. Trimming took 0 bases from V and 6 from J; bases not matched to a gene: 4. Germline loops: CDR1 MNHEY, CDR2 SVGAGI. This CDR3 has 15 amino acids. Written as DNA, the CDR3 is TGTGCCAGCAGTTACTCAAGGACAGGGCTTCAGCCCCAGCATTTT. It encodes CASSYSRTGLQPQHF.

This clonotype occurred many times. The V gene is TRBV28, the J gene TRBJ1-2; perhaps TRBD1 as D (5 bases). From germline, CDR1 is MDHEN and CDR2 SYDVKM. The ends were cut back, 7 bases at V and 4 bases at J, with 19 bases in the middle. The CDR3 covers 15 residues. The CDR3 DNA reads as TGTGCCAGCACCGTCAGGGATAGGGATGGCTATGGCTACACCTTC. Translated: CASTVRDRDGYGYTF.

The chain employs TRBV11-2 and TRBJ2-1; 7 bases line up with TRBD1. The CDR3 has 16 amino acids. Germline CDR1 reads SGHAT; CDR2 reads FQNNGV. V lost 6 bases, J lost 4 bases, and 12 bases stayed unmatched. The CDR3 is CASRQTGDGWYNEQFF. As DNA, the CDR3 is TGTGCCAGCAGGCAAACAGGGGACGGGTGGTACAATGAGCAGTTCTTC.

The rearrangement links TRBV3-1 to TRBJ2-3; 10 bases align to TRBD2. The CDR3 is 15 amino acids. Losses at the gene ends were 4 bases for V and 6 bases for J; bases not matched to a gene: 7. The germline CDR1 and CDR2 sequences are LGHDT and YNNKEL (reference sequence). CDR3 residues: CASSPSGRAVDTQYF. Here the CDR3 DNA reads TGTGCCAGCAGCCCCAGCGGGAGGGCCGTGGATACGCAGTATTTT.

At least ten counts were recorded for this clonotype. The chain combines TRBV3-1 with TRBJ2-2; D may be TRBD2 (5 bases). Per germline, CDR1 LGHDT and CDR2 YNNKEL (reference sequence). The V end lost 11 bases, the J end lost 6 bases, and 13 bases lay between the germline ends. The CDR3 contains 12 residues. CDR3 bases: TGTGCCGCGGGCAGCGGATCCGGGGAGCTGTTTTTT. Translated: CAAGSGSGELFF.

This clonotype was seen repeatedly, ten times or more. The genes are TRBV10-3 and TRBJ2-1; D gene uncertain. Trimming took 0 bases from V and 9 from J, leaving 6 bases between them. This CDR3 spans 12 amino acids. CDR1 and CDR2 from the germline V gene are ENHRY and SYGVKD. CDR3 sequence (DNA): TGTGCCATCAGTGAGTCGACTGGTGAGCAGTTCTTC. Its translation is CAISESTGEQFF.

The chain carries TRBV20-1 and TRBJ1-1; the D is unclear. Between the trimmed V and J ends, which lost 2 bases and 11 bases, there was a span of 27 bases. The CDR3 loop spans 16 amino acids. Looked up from germline, CDR1 is DFQATT and CDR2 is SNEGSKA (reference sequence). CDR3 loop: CSARISSTLLRREAFF. CDR3 nucleotide sequence: TGCAGTGCTAGAATTTCCTCGACTCTCTTAAGACGGGAGGCTTTCTTT.

The V call is TRBV12-3 or TRBV12-4, the J call TRBJ1-1; D remains ambiguous. Trimming removed 1 base from V and 1 base from J, with 13 bases in between. This CDR3 comprises 16 residues. CDR3 residues: CASSLGFRLTNTEAFF. CDR3 DNA sequence: TGTGCCAGCAGTTTAGGGTTCCGACTGACGAACACTGAAGCTTTCTTT.

The sample holds a few counts of this clonotype. The V and J genes are TRBV5-1 and TRBJ2-7, with TRBD2 as a possible D gene (6 bases). The CDR3 is 14 residues long. Trimming took 0 bases from V and 2 from J, leaving 9 bases between them. Germline V gene sequence: CDR1 SGHRS, CDR2 YFSETQ. CDR3 loop: CASSLGGTTYEQYF. The CDR3 coding sequence is TGCGCCAGCAGCTTGGGCGGGACGACCTACGAGCAGTACTTC.

This clonotype was recorded many times. The rearrangement links TRBV15 to TRBJ1-3; D perhaps matches TRBD1 (5 bases). CDR3 size: 16 residues. Germline V gene lookup returns CDR1 LNHNV and CDR2 YYDKDF (reference sequence). V was clipped by 2 bases and J by 0 bases, with 11 bases between them. CDR3 coding DNA: TGTGCCACCAGCAGATCCCGGGGCCCCTCTGGAAACACCATATATTTT. Translation gives CATSRSRGPSGNTIYF.

This clonotype was observed at least ten times. The rearrangement links TRBV15 to TRBJ1-1; D call uncertain. CDR1 LNHNV and CDR2 YYDKDF come from the germline V gene (reference sequence). The germline V and J ends were trimmed by 0 bases and 2 bases, with 16 bases remaining between them. This CDR3 spans 17 amino acids. CDR3 sequence: CATSREGKKSVNTEAFF. The DNA for the CDR3 is TGTGCCACCAGCAGAGAAGGTAAAAAAAGCGTAAACACTGAAGCTTTCTTT.

This clonotype came up many times. CDR3 region: CSARVDRGPTGTGELFF. CDR3 DNA sequence: TGCAGTGCTAGGGTGGACAGGGGGCCTACGGGTACCGGGGAGCTGTTTTTT. V gene TRBV20-1 combines with J gene TRBJ2-2; 11 bases agree with TRBD1. The trim removed 3 bases at V and 5 bases at J, leaving 11 bases unmatched. In germline, CDR1 is DFQATT, CDR2 SNEGSKA (reference sequence). The CDR3 length is 17 residues.

This clonotype was observed many times. The rearrangement links TRBV30 to TRBJ2-6; D unresolved. Trimming removed 0 bases at V and 5 bases at J, with 8 bases between. This CDR3 contains 14 residues. Germline values: CDR1 GTSNPN, CDR2 SVGIG (reference sequence). The CDR3: CAWSVSQWANVLTF. The CDR3 DNA reads as TGTGCCTGGAGTGTGTCACAGTGGGCCAACGTCCTGACTTTC. The entire variable domain, with the rest obtained from reference TRBV30 and TRBJ2-6, is as follows: SQTIHQWPATLVQPVGSPLSLECTVEGTSNPNLYWYRQAAGRGLQLLFYSVGIGQISSEVPQNLSASRPQDRQFILSSKKLLLSDSGFYLCAWSVSQWANVLTFGAGSRLTVL.

The chain uses TRBV7-3 and TRBJ2-1; 7 positions match TRBD1. Per germline, CDR1 SGHTA and CDR2 FQGTGA. V shed 5 bases, J shed 3 bases, and the junction held 4 bases outside the gene matches. This CDR3 is 14 amino acids long. The CDR3 loop reads CASSPGQYYNEQFF. The CDR3 DNA reads as TGTGCCAGCAGCCCGGGACAGTACTACAATGAGCAGTTCTTC.

This chain uses TRBV3-1 with TRBJ2-3, with D possibly being TRBD2 (6 bases). The CDR3 extends over 14 amino acids. V was trimmed by 5 bases and J by 3 bases, leaving 12 bases between them. The germline gives CDR1 LGHDT, CDR2 YNNKEL (reference sequence). The CDR3 DNA reads as TGTGCCAGCAGCTCGGTGGGGGGAACAGATACGCAGTATTTT. It translates to CASSSVGGTDTQYF.

This clonotype was recorded a few times. J is TRBJ2-1 and V is TRBV25-1, with TRBD1 matching over 7 bases. This CDR3 spans 15 amino acids. Per the germline V gene, CDR1 is MGHDK and CDR2 is SYGVNS. Trimming at V came to 3 bases and at J to 0 bases, leaving 2 bases not matched to a gene. The CDR3 sequence: CASSDPGGSYNEQFF. The CDR3 DNA follows: TGTGCCAGCAGTGACCCAGGGGGCTCCTACAATGAGCAGTTCTTC.

This clonotype was seen ten or more times. The chain joins TRBV12-3 or TRBV12-4 to TRBJ2-1; tentative D call: TRBD2 (6 bases). Trimming took off 5 bases at V and 2 bases at J, with 16 bases between the two ends. The CDR3 spans 16 residues. The CDR3 loop reads CASSPSGRGTYNEQFF. CDR3 DNA: TGTGCCAGCAGTCCCTCGGGGCGGGGAACCTACAATGAGCAGTTCTTC.

CDR3 sequence: CASSLAAGTGYIYGYTF. DNA of the CDR3: TGTGCCAGCAGTTTAGCCGCCGGGACAGGGTATATCTATGGCTACACCTTC. The chain recombines TRBV28 with TRBJ1-2; 9 bases match TRBD1. The trim removed 2 bases at V and 4 bases at J, leaving 11 bases unmatched. The CDR3 loop spans 17 amino acids. Germline CDR1 is MDHEN and CDR2 is SYDVKM.

This clonotype was counted many times. The rearrangement uses TRBV5-5 and TRBJ2-7; D is unclear. This CDR3 spans 11 amino acids. Germline V gene data show CDR1 as SGHKS and CDR2 as YYEKEE (reference sequence). The V end was cut by 1 base, the J end by 6 bases, with 5 bases between. CDR3 sequence (DNA): TGTGCCAGCAGCTTGCTAAGCGAGCAGTACTTC. Translation: CASSLLSEQYF.

This clonotype was seen at least ten times. This chain links TRBV2 with TRBJ2-2; no reliable D call. CDR3 length: 16 amino acids. The ends were cut back, 5 bases at V and 0 bases at J, with 13 bases in the middle. The germline gives CDR1 SNHLY, CDR2 FYNNEI. The CDR3, as DNA: TGTGCCAGCAGTCTCGACTGGGGATCGAACACCGGGGAGCTGTTTTTT. Its protein product is CASSLDWGSNTGELFF.

This clonotype was seen repeatedly, ten times or more. V and J are TRBV12-3 or TRBV12-4 and TRBJ1-4; D is unresolved. This CDR3 has 14 residues. The ends were cut back, 2 bases at V and 8 bases at J, with 12 bases in the middle. For the CDR3, the DNA is TGTGCCAGCAGTTTAAGGGTCGATGGGGAAAAACTGTTTTTT. The encoded protein is CASSLRVDGEKLFF.

This clonotype turned up a few times. The rearrangement links TRBV14 to TRBJ2-2; 8 nucleotides match TRBD1. There are 14 residues in the CDR3. Germline V gene data show CDR1 as SGHDN and CDR2 as FVKESK. Trimming at V came to 4 bases and at J to 3 bases, leaving 1 base not matched to a gene. CDR3 DNA: TGTGCCAGCAGCCGGACAGGGTACACCGGGGAGCTGTTTTTT. Its protein product is CASSRTGYTGELFF.

This clonotype came up many times. The chain uses TRBV20-1 and TRBJ2-3; D tentatively reads TRBD1 or TRBD2 (5 bases each). Germline lookup yields CDR1 DFQATT and CDR2 SNEGSKA (reference sequence). V was shortened by 6 bases and J by 6 bases, with 16 bases between the two germline ends. The CDR3 runs 13 residues. CDR3 sequence reads: CSAKGSWGDTQYF. In DNA, the CDR3 is TGCAGTGCGAAGGGGAGTTGGGGGGATACGCAGTATTTT.

The sample holds a few counts of this clonotype. The chain couples TRBV7-2 to TRBJ1-4; a possible D gene is TRBD1 (6 bases). Trimming stripped 1 base from V and 11 bases from J, with 11 bases between. This CDR3 is 13 amino acids long. CDR1 is SGHTA and CDR2 is FQGNSA in the germline V gene. The CDR3, as DNA: TGTGCCAGCAGCTTAGAAATGCAGGGGAAACTGTTTTTT. Encoded protein: CASSLEMQGKLFF.

This clonotype was seen a handful of times. The chain links TRBV6-1 to TRBJ2-7; 10 bases match TRBD2. The junction had 27 bases not matched to a gene; V was cut back by 6 bases and J by 1 base. There are 22 residues in the CDR3. From germline, CDR1 is MNHNS and CDR2 SASEGT. The CDR3 DNA reads TGTGCCAGCAGCTTCCCGGGACGGCCCTCCGGGACTAGCGCTTTCCCTTCCTACGAGCAGTACTTC. This codes for CASSFPGRPSGTSAFPSYEQYF.